A single T cell receptor (beta chain) is shown here with its context. The antigen remains unidentified. The entry originates in a study of siplizumab effects on memory and regulatory T cells. Whole-study findings and limits: Researchers did not confirm the suppressive function of proliferating Tregs from siplizumab cultures.

Assays were performed on roughly 90,000 TCR templates per sample. The data were produced by immunoSEQ multiplex PCR, yet TCRdb's version contains in-frame clones alone and is incomplete. The sample lists over 70,000 clones, 85% to 90% seen once, with about 16% in the top ten. Germline V gene data show CDR1 as SGHKS and CDR2 as YYEKEE (reference sequence). V was cut by 0 bases and J by 4 bases, with 10 bases left in between. CDR3 size: 14 residues. The TCR comes from a human donor in good health. The sequenced material came from CD4+ T cells sorted from blood. The V and J genes are TRBV5-5 and TRBJ1-1; D is possibly TRBD1 (5 bases). For the CDR3, the DNA is TGTGCCAGCAGCTTGGAAGGGGTTACCACTGAAGCTTTCTTT. Translating it yields CASSLEGVTTEAFF.